The 7 T cell receptor beta chains presented below share a single source sample, sequenced in a study of T-cell reconstitution after alpha-beta-depleted transplantation in children. Unique molecular identifiers were built into the TCRbeta library. TCRdb reanalysed the PCR reads using MiXCR and keeps one entry per CDR3 protein. The data hold about 480,000 distinct CDR3 sequences, with approximately 12% observed a single time. The sample here was PBMCs from the stem cell graft donor, taken from the stem cell graft. The receptors were sampled from a human donor who donated a stem cell graft to a child with combined immunodeficiency.

This clonotype was seen at least ten times. The gene calls are TRBV10-3 and TRBJ2-2, with 7 bases matching TRBD1. Germline trimming cut 6 bases from V and 7 bases from J; bases unmatched to any gene: 8. The CDR3 is 14 residues long. Germline CDR1 and CDR2: ENHRY and SYGVKD. In nucleotides, the CDR3 is TGTGCCATCAGAGACAGGGAGACGGGCGGGGAGCTGTTTTTT. It is translated as CAIRDRETGGELFF.

This clonotype was recorded at least ten times. This chain connects TRBV20-1 to TRBJ2-1; D is tentatively TRBD1 or TRBD2 (6 bases each). The V end was cut by 4 bases, the J end by 6 bases, with 16 bases between. CDR3 length: 14 residues. Germline V gives CDR1 DFQATT, CDR2 SNEGSKA (reference sequence). CDR3 bases: TGCAGTGCTAACGGGGGCTATTTCATCAATGAGCAGTTCTTC. It yields the protein CSANGGYFINEQFF.

This clonotype was counted between two and nine times. This rearrangement joins TRBV5-1 to TRBJ1-1; maybe TRBD1 (6 bases). The germline V and J ends were trimmed by 3 bases and 6 bases, with 12 bases remaining between them. There are 13 residues in the CDR3. Germline V gives CDR1 SGHRS, CDR2 YFSETQ. The CDR3 region is CASSSTGYAEAFF. As DNA, the CDR3 is TGCGCCAGCAGCTCCACAGGGTACGCTGAAGCTTTCTTT.

This clonotype was detected ten times or more. V and J are TRBV12-3 or TRBV12-4 and TRBJ2-2; D gene unclear. The CDR3 loop spans 15 amino acids. V lost 3 bases to trimming and J lost 2 bases, with 10 bases between them. The CDR3 here is CASSLLLGNTGELFF. CDR3 DNA: TGTGCCAGCAGTTTGTTGTTGGGAAACACCGGGGAGCTGTTTTTT.

This sequence joins TRBV20-1 and TRBJ2-5; no clear D gene. The CDR3 extends over 16 amino acids. V lost 0 bases and J 2 bases, leaving 16 bases between the germline ends. CDR1 and CDR2 (germline): DFQATT, SNEGSKA (reference sequence). The CDR3 DNA reads TGCAGTGCTAGAGATCCTTCCGCTCGGCGGCAAGAGACCCAGTACTTC. It is translated as CSARDPSARRQETQYF.

V is TRBV5-1 and J is TRBJ1-1; TRBD1 matches at 10 bases. With 6 bases clipped from V and 4 bases from J, the junction kept 6 bases outside the gene matches. Per germline, CDR1 SGHRS and CDR2 YFSETQ. This CDR3 has 14 amino acids. CDR3 loop: CASTDRGLGTEAFF. In nucleotides, the CDR3 is TGCGCCAGCACTGACAGGGGGCTGGGCACTGAAGCTTTCTTT.

This clonotype was detected many times. The chain combines TRBV12-3 or TRBV12-4 with TRBJ1-4; unclear D gene. V was shortened by 6 bases and J by 6 bases, with 11 bases between the two germline ends. The CDR3 consists of 13 residues. The CDR3 loop is CASRSKKHEKLFF. CDR3 DNA sequence: TGTGCCAGCAGATCAAAAAAACATGAAAAACTGTTTTTT.